Presented here are 4 T cell receptor beta chains from one specimen sequenced in a study of cytotoxic CD8 clonotypes in ibrutinib-treated CLL. Sequencing was performed with immunoSEQ multiplex PCR; in TCRdb, only in-frame clones are kept and a portion is missing. This table has approximately 92,000 clones, 75% to 80% appearing once. The sample in question was PBMCs, obtained after 24 months of ibrutinib treatment. The receptors stem from a human donor with chronic lymphocytic leukemia.

The chain combines TRBV5-1 with TRBJ1-3; D is uncertain. V lost 3 bases and J 0 bases, leaving 10 bases between the germline ends. This CDR3 is built from 15 residues. From germline, CDR1 is SGHRS and CDR2 YFSETQ. The DNA of the CDR3 is TGCGCCAGCAGCTCGGACCTTTCCTCTGGAAACACCATATATTTT. Translating gives CASSSDLSSGNTIYF.

Only a few counts were recorded for this clone. V usage is TRBV27 and J usage is TRBJ2-1; D ambiguous. The CDR3 runs 15 residues. Trimming removed 1 base from V and 0 bases from J, with 7 bases in between. Germline V gene sequence: CDR1 MNHEY, CDR2 SMNVEV (reference sequence). The CDR3 spells CASSLWVSSYNEQFF. The DNA of the CDR3 is TGTGCCAGCAGTTTATGGGTGAGCTCCTACAATGAGCAGTTCTTC.

The chain recombines TRBV6-1 with TRBJ1-2, with TRBD1 identical over 8 bases. The CDR3 is made up of 17 amino acids. After removal of 1 base from V and 4 bases from J, the junction contained 11 bases not matched to a gene. Germline V gene data show CDR1 as MNHNS and CDR2 as SASEGT. The CDR3 bases are TGTGCCAGCAGTGAAGGGCAGGGGGCAGTTTTTGTCTATGGCTACACCTTC. Translated: CASSEGQGAVFVYGYTF.

The chain couples TRBV4-2 to TRBJ1-2; 9 positions match TRBD1. V trimming: 1 base; J trimming: 7 bases; junction bases outside the gene matches: 10. CDR3 length: 16 residues. CDR1 LGHNA and CDR2 YNFKEQ come from the germline V gene. The CDR3 region has the DNA TGTGCCAGCAGCCAAGGTTTGCGACAGGGGGGTAGTGGCTACACCTTC. Encoded protein: CASSQGLRQGGSGYTF.